A single sample gave rise to the 21 T cell receptor beta chains below, sequenced in a study of Graves' ophthalmopathy and Graves' hyperthyroidism. Amplifying from RNA transcripts, the study obtained TCR beta CDR3 regions. First-round RT-PCR relied on HTBI primers, and a second-round multiplex PCR came next. MiXCR was run by TCRdb on the multiplex PCR reads, yielding one entry per CDR3 protein. The top ten hold roughly 4.5% of the sample, which has about 550,000 distinct CDR3 sequences, about 35% seen once. What was sequenced was peripheral blood or thyroid tissue (not recorded which). These receptors all come from an adult man with Graves' hyperthyroidism.

This clonotype has at least ten counts. The chain employs TRBV19 and TRBJ1-1; D possibly corresponds to TRBD1 (5 bases). The CDR3 spans 13 residues. V shed 5 bases and J shed 4 bases, with 11 bases lying between them. CDR1 is LNHDA and CDR2 is SQIVND in the germline V gene (reference sequence). The CDR3 nucleotides are TGTGCCAGTAGTCGACGGGACCGCACTGAAGCTTTCTTT. Its translation: CASSRRDRTEAFF.

As to this clonotype: A single base separates this from a much larger clone, so it may be a read error. The chain joins TRBV7-8 to TRBJ1-2; TRBD1 agrees at 9 bases. The CDR3 is made up of 14 amino acids. V was pared by 2 bases and J by 8 bases, with 6 bases of the junction left unmatched. From germline, CDR1 is SGHVS and CDR2 FQNEAQ. CDR3 amino acids: CASSLKTGGEGYTF. The CDR3 coding sequence is TGTGCCAGCAGCTTAAAGACAGGGGGAGAGGGCTACACCTTC.

This clonotype was seen repeatedly, ten times or more. The chain joins TRBV12-3 or TRBV12-4 to TRBJ1-5; D remains unclear. V dropped 2 bases and J dropped 6 bases, with 5 bases sitting between them. CDR3 length: 12 amino acids. CDR3 protein: CASSLQSQPQHF. The CDR3 DNA reads TGTGCCAGCAGTTTACAATCTCAGCCCCAGCATTTT.

This clonotype appeared many times. This chain links TRBV27 with TRBJ2-5; 9 bases are shared with TRBD1. The CDR3 is 17 residues long. In germline, CDR1 is MNHEY, CDR2 SMNVEV (reference sequence). With V trimmed by 5 bases and J by 1 base, 11 bases remained unmatched. The DNA of the CDR3 is TGTGCCAGCAGTCCGATCCAGGACAGGGGCAGCCAAGAGACCCAGTACTTC. It is translated as CASSPIQDRGSQETQYF.

Here the CDR3 DNA reads TGTGCCAGCAGCTCCCCTAGCAGCAATGAGCAGTTCTTC. Translation: CASSSPSSNEQFF. The rearrangement links TRBV7-9 to TRBJ2-7, with D possibly matching TRBD2 (5 bases). TRBJ2-1 explains the end of the DNA better; the J call may be wrong. The germline CDR1 and CDR2 sequences are SEHNR and FQNEAQ (reference sequence). CDR3 length equals 13 residues.

This clonotype occurred many times. This rearrangement joins TRBV28 to TRBJ2-6; the match to TRBD1 covers 7 bases. The CDR3 extends over 16 amino acids. V was clipped by 5 bases and J by 0 bases; unmatched bases: 4. Per the germline V gene, CDR1 is MDHEN and CDR2 is SYDVKM. The CDR3 coding sequence is TGTGCCAGCAGTGACAGGGCCCCCTCTGGGGCCAACGTCCTGACTTTC. Its protein product is CASSDRAPSGANVLTF. The variable domain in full, with the rest retrieved from reference TRBV28 and TRBJ2-6, is DVKVTQSSRYLVKRTGEKVFLECVQDMDHENMFWYRQDPGLGLRLIYFSYDVKMKEKGDIPEGYSVSREKKERFSLILESASTNQTSMYLCASSDRAPSGANVLTFGAGSRLTVL.

The rearrangement links TRBV10-3 to TRBJ1-3; 9 bases match TRBD1. CDR3 size: 12 residues. Per germline, CDR1 ENHRY and CDR2 SYGVKD. After removal of 6 bases from V and 10 bases from J, the junction contained 4 bases not matched to a gene. The CDR3 here is CAIRGDRETIYF. The CDR3, as DNA: TGTGCCATCAGGGGGGACAGGGAAACCATATATTTT.

This clonotype has only a few counts. The V and J genes are TRBV6-5 and TRBJ1-6, with D unclear. Trimming removed 6 bases from V and 8 bases from J, with 26 bases in between. CDR1 is MNHEY and CDR2 is SVGAGI in the germline V gene. This CDR3 spans 18 amino acids. CDR3 sequence (DNA): TGTGCCAGCAGGGGCGATCCGGGTCTCCAGAAGGTCGATTCACCCCTCCACTTT. It translates to CASRGDPGLQKVDSPLHF.

Ten or more counts support this clonotype. The V gene is TRBV7-8, the J gene TRBJ1-1; D gene uncertain. With 3 bases removed from V and 10 bases from J, the gap between germline ends came to 18 bases. Germline CDR1 is SGHVS and CDR2 is FQNEAQ. The CDR3 is 14 residues long. The CDR3 DNA sequence: TGTGCCAGCAGCTTTGGTACCCTTGCCCCGGTAGCTTTCTTT. Protein product: CASSFGTLAPVAFF.

This clonotype turned up a few times. The chain uses TRBV19 and TRBJ2-7; TRBD1 matches at 7 bases. Germline V gives CDR1 LNHDA, CDR2 SQIVND (reference sequence). V shed 6 bases, J shed 3 bases, and the junction held 11 bases outside the gene matches. The CDR3 is 15 amino acids. This chain's CDR3 is CASRPQGFSLYEQYF. CDR3 nucleotide sequence: TGTGCCAGTAGGCCACAGGGGTTCTCTCTCTACGAGCAGTACTTC.

The rearrangement uses TRBV19 and TRBJ2-7, with 7 nucleotides matching TRBD1. Germline V gives CDR1 LNHDA, CDR2 SQIVND (reference sequence). This CDR3 is 15 amino acids long. Germline trimming cut 11 bases from V and 1 base from J; bases unmatched to any gene: 14. The CDR3 sequence: CAPTSTGKRSYEQYF. CDR3 nucleotides: TGTGCCCCCACCTCGACAGGGAAAAGATCCTACGAGCAGTACTTC.

V gene TRBV4-1 combines with J gene TRBJ1-5; no clear D gene. The CDR3 loop spans 18 amino acids. Germline V lookup: CDR1 MGHRA, CDR2 YSYEKL. V gave up 3 bases and J gave up 0 bases, with 18 bases separating them. The CDR3 DNA reads TGCGCCAGCAGCCATCCGGACGAGGAACCTTATAGCAATCAGCCCCAGCATTTT. Amino acid sequence: CASSHPDEEPYSNQPQHF.

The chain carries TRBV6-1 and TRBJ2-5, with a tentative D call TRBD2 (6 bases). CDR1 and CDR2 (germline): MNHNS, SASEGT. The CDR3 sequence is 17 residues long. Trimming took 2 bases from V and 2 from J, leaving 18 bases between them. The CDR3: CASSECRAVGGQETQYF. The CDR3, as DNA: TGTGCCAGCAGTGAATGCAGAGCGGTGGGGGGACAAGAGACCCAGTACTTC.

The chain carries TRBV6-1 and TRBJ1-5; D is possibly TRBD1 (6 bases). Trimming took 10 bases from V and 4 from J, leaving 14 bases between them. CDR1 MNHNS and CDR2 SASEGT come from the germline V gene. This CDR3 has 13 residues. CDR3 amino acids: CANYPGQNQPQHF. For the CDR3, the DNA is TGTGCCAACTACCCCGGACAGAATCAGCCCCAGCATTTT.

This clonotype was counted between two and nine times. The V call is TRBV11-1, the J call TRBJ1-1; 8 positions agree with TRBD1. This CDR3 is 14 amino acids long. Germline lookup yields CDR1 SGHAT and CDR2 FQDESV (reference sequence). The V segment lost 8 bases and the J segment 7 bases; nucleotides outside the gene matches: 12. The CDR3 reads CASATQGGRNEAFF. The CDR3 DNA reads as TGTGCCAGCGCAACACAGGGGGGGCGGAATGAAGCTTTCTTT.

This clonotype was counted ten times or more. The junction shows a germline mismatch at one end, possibly a read error. The V call is TRBV6-5, the J call TRBJ1-2, with D possibly TRBD1 on 5 matching bases. From germline, CDR1 is MNHEY and CDR2 SVGAGI. CDR3 size: 13 residues. CDR3: CASSDSRVRGYTF. The CDR3 DNA follows: TGTGCCAGCAGTGACTCCAGGGTGAGGGGCTACACCTTC.

V gene TRBV5-5 combines with J gene TRBJ2-1; TRBD2 agrees at 12 bases. Germline V gives CDR1 SGHKS, CDR2 YYEKEE (reference sequence). V shed 4 bases, J shed 6 bases, and the junction held 11 bases outside the gene matches. CDR3 length equals 17 residues. The CDR3 coding sequence is TGTGCCAGCAGCCAAGATCTAGCGGGAGGGCCGCGCAATGAGCAGTTCTTC. As protein: CASSQDLAGGPRNEQFF.

Many counts were recorded for this clonotype. V and J are TRBV6-6 and TRBJ2-5, with TRBD2 matching 10 bases. The CDR3 extends over 15 amino acids. Germline CDR1 reads MNHNY; CDR2 reads SVGAGI (reference sequence). J was trimmed by 4 bases and V by 4 bases; bases with no gene match: 6. As DNA, the CDR3 is TGTGCCAGCAGTTCCCTAGCGGGAGTGGGAGAGACCCAGTACTTC. As protein: CASSSLAGVGETQYF.

This clonotype was seen at least ten times. This chain uses TRBV3-1 with TRBJ2-7, with D possibly TRBD1 on 5 matching bases. CDR1 is LGHDT and CDR2 is YNNKEL in the germline V gene (reference sequence). Trimming stripped 2 bases from V and 2 bases from J, with 7 bases between. CDR3 length: 13 residues. This CDR3 reads CASSQQGTYEQYF. CDR3 coding DNA: TGTGCCAGCAGCCAACAGGGAACCTACGAGCAGTACTTC.

This clonotype was observed once. The chain links TRBV7-9 to TRBJ1-1, with D unclear. The end of the DNA is better explained by TRBJ2-1, so the J call may be wrong. Germline CDR1 reads SEHNR; CDR2 reads FQNEAQ (reference sequence). The CDR3 runs 13 residues. The CDR3 loop is CASSSPLDNEQFF. CDR3 in DNA: TGTGCCAGCAGCTCCCCCTTGGACAATGAGCAGTTCTTC.

In this sample, this clonotype turned up many times. This chain uses TRBV6-1 with TRBJ1-2; D gene ambiguous. The CDR3 has 13 residues. The V gene lost 6 bases and the J gene lost 4 bases, with 12 bases spanning the gap. Germline CDR1 and CDR2: MNHNS and SASEGT. This CDR3 is CASSALEGYGYTF. The CDR3 DNA reads as TGTGCCAGCAGCGCATTGGAGGGCTATGGCTACACCTTC.